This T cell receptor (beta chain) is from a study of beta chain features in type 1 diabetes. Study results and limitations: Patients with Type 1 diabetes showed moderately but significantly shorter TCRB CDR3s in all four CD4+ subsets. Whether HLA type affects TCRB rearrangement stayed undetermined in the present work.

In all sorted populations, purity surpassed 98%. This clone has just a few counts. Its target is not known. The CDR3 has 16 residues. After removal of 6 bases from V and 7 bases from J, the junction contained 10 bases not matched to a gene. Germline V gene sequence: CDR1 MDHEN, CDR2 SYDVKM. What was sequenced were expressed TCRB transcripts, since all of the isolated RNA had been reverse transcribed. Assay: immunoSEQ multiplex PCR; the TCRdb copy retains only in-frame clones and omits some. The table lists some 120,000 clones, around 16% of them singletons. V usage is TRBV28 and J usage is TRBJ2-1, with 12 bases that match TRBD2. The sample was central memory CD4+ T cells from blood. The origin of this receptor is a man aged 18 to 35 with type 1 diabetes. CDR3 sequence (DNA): TGTGCCAGCAGCTTAACCGGACTAGCGGGGACGAATGAGCAGTTCTTC. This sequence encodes CASSLTGLAGTNEQFF.